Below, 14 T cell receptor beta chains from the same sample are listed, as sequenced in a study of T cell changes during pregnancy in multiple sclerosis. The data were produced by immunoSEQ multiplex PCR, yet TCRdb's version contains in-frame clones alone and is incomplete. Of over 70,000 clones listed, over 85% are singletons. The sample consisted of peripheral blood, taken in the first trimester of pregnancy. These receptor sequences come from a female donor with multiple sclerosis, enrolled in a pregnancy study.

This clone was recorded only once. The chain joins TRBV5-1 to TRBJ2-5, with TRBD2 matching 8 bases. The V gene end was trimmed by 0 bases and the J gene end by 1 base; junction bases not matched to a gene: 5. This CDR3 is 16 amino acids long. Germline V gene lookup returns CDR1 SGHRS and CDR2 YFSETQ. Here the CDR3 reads CASSLVRGGTQETQYF. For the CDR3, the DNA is TGCGCCAGCAGCTTGGTACGGGGGGGCACCCAAGAGACCCAGTACTTC.

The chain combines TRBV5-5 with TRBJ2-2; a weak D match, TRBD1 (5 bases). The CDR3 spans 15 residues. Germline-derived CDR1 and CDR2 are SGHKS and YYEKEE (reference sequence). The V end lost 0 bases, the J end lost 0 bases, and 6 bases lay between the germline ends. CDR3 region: CASSLGTTNTGELFF. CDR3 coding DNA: TGTGCCAGCAGCTTGGGGACAACGAACACCGGGGAGCTGTTTTTT.

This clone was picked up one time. The CDR3 bases are TGTGCCAGCAGCCAAGATGGGCGGGACAATGAGCAGTTCTTC. The encoded protein is CASSQDGRDNEQFF. The V call is TRBV4-2, the J call TRBJ2-1; the D gene is possibly TRBD2 (5 bases). Trimming pared 0 bases from V and 5 bases from J, leaving 8 bases between. The CDR3 contains 14 residues. CDR1 LGHNA and CDR2 YNFKEQ come from the germline V gene.

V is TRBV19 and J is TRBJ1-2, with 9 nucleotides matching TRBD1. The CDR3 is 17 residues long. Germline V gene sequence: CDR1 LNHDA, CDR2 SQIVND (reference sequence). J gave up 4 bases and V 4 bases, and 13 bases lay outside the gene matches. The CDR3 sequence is CASSRGTGRLRGYGYTF. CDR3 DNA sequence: TGTGCCAGTAGTAGGGGGACAGGGAGGCTTCGTGGCTATGGCTACACCTTC.

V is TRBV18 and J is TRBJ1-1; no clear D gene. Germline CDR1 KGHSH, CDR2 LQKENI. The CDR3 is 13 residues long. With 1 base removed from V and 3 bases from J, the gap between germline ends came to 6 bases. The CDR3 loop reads CASSPRRDTEAFF. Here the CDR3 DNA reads TGTGCCAGCTCACCACGGAGGGACACTGAAGCTTTCTTT.

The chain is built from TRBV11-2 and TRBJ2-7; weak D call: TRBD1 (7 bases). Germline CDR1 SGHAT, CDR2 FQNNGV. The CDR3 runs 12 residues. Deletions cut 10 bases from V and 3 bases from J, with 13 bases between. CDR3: CATGGQNYEQYF. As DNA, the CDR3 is TGTGCCACCGGGGGACAGAACTACGAGCAGTACTTC.

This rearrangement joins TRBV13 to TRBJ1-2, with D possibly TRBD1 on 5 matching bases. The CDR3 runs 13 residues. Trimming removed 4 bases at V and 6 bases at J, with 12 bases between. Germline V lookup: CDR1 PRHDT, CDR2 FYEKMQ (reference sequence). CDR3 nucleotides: TGTGCCAGCAGCTCCGTGGACATCCATGGCTACACCTTC. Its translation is CASSSVDIHGYTF.

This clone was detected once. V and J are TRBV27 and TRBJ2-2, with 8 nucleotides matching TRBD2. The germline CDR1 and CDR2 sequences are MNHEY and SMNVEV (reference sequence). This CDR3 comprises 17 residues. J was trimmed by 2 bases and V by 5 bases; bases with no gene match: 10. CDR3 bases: TGTGCCAGCAGTCCCATTTTCGGGGGGGGCAACACCGGGGAGCTGTTTTTT. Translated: CASSPIFGGGNTGELFF.

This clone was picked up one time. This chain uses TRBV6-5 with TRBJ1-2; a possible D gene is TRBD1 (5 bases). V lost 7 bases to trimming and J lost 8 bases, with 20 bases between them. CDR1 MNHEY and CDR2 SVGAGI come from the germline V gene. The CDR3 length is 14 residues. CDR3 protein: CASTTRGGIDGYTF. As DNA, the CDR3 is TGTGCCAGCACCACGCGGGGGGGGATAGACGGCTACACCTTC.

CDR3 loop: CSVFLTTEAFF. CDR3 coding DNA: TGCAGCGTTTTCCTAACCACTGAAGCTTTCTTT. The chain carries TRBV29-1 and TRBJ1-1, with no clear D. The germline CDR1 and CDR2 sequences are SQVTM and ANQGSEA. V lost 5 bases and J 4 bases, leaving 8 bases between the germline ends. CDR3 size: 11 residues.

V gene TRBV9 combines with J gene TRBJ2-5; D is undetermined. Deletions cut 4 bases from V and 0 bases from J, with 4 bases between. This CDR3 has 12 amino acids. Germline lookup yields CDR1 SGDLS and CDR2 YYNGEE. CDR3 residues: CASSINQETQYF. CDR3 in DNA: TGTGCCAGCAGCATAAACCAAGAGACCCAGTACTTC. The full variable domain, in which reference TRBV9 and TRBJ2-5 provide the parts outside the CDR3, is DSGVTQTPKHLITATGQRVTLRCSPRSGDLSVYWYQQSLDQGLQFLIQYYNGEERAKGNILERFSAQQFPDLHSELNLSSLELGDSALYFCASSINQETQYFGPGTRLLVL.

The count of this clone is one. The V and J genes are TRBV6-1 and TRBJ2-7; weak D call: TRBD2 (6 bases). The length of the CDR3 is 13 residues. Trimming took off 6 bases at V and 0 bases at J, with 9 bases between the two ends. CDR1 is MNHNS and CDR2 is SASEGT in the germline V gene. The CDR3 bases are TGTGCCAGCAGACCGGGACTCTCCTACGAGCAGTACTTC. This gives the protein CASRPGLSYEQYF.

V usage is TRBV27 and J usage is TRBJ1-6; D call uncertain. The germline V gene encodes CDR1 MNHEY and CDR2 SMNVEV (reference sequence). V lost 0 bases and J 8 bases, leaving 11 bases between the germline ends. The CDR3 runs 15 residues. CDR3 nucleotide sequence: TGTGCCAGCAGTTTATCACTGGGAGTCGATTCACCCCTCCACTTT. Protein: CASSLSLGVDSPLHF.

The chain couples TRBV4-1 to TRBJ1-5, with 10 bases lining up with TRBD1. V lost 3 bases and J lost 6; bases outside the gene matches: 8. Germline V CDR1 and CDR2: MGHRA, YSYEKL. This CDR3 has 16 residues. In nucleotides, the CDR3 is TGCGCCAGCAGCCACCTAGACAGGGGGCTAGGTCAGCCCCAGCATTTT. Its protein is CASSHLDRGLGQPQHF.